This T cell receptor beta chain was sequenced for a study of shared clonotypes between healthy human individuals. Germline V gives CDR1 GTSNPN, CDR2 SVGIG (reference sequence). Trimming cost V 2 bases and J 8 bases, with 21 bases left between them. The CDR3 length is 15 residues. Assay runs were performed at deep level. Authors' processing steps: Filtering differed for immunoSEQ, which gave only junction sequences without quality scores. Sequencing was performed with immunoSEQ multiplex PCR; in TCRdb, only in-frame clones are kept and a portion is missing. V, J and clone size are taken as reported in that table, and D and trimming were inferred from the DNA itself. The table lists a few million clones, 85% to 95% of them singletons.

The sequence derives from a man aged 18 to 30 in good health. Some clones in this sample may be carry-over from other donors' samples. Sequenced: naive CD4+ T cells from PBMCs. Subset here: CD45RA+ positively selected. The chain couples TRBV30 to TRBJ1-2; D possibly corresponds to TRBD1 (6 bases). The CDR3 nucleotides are TGTGCCTGGAGTTCTCGGGGATCAGGGGTAAGCGGCTACACCTTC. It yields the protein CAWSSRGSGVSGYTF.